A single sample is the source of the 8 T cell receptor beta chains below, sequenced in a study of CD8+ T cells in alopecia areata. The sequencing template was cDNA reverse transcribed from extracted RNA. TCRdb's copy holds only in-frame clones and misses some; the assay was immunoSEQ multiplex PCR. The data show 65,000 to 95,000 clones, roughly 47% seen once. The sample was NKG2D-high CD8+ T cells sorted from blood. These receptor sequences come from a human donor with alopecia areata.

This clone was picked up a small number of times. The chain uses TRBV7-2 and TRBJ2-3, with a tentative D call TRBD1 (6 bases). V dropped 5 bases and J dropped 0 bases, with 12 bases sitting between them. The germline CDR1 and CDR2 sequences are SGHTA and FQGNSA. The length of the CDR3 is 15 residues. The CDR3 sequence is CASSLGTFSTDTQYF. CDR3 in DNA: TGTGCCAGCAGCCTTGGGACATTTAGCACAGATACGCAGTATTTT.

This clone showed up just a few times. The CDR3 region is CSVVPSPVETQYF. The CDR3 nucleotides are TGCAGCGTTGTCCCTAGCCCAGTAGAGACCCAGTACTTC. The chain joins TRBV29-1 to TRBJ2-5; possible D gene TRBD2, 5 bases. The CDR3 contains 13 residues. The ends were cut back, 4 bases at V and 4 bases at J, with 13 bases in the middle. Germline CDR1 SQVTM, CDR2 ANQGSEA.

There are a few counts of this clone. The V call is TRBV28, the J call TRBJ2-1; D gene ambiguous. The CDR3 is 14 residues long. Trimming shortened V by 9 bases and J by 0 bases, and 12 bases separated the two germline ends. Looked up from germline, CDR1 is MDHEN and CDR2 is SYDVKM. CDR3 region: CASTQAFSYNEQFF. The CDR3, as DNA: TGTGCCAGTACCCAAGCCTTCTCCTACAATGAGCAGTTCTTC.

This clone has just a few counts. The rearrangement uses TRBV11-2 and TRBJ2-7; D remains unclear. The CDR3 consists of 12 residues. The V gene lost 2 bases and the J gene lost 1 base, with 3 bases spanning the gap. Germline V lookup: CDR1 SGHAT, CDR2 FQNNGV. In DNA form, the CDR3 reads TGTGCCAGCAGCTTACATTCCTACGAGCAGTACTTC. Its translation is CASSLHSYEQYF.

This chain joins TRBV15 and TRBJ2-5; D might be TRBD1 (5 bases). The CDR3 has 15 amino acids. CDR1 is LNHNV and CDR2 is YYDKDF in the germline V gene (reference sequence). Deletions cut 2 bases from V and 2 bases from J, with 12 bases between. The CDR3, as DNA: TGTGCCACCAGCAGAAGGGGCCAAATGCAAGAGACCCAGTACTTC. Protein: CATSRRGQMQETQYF.

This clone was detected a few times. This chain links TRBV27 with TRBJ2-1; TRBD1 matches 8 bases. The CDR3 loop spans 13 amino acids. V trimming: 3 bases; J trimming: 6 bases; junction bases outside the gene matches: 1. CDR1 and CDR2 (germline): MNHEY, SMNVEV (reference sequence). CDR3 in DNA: TGTGCCAGCAGTTTGGACAGGGTCAATGAGCAGTTCTTC. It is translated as CASSLDRVNEQFF.

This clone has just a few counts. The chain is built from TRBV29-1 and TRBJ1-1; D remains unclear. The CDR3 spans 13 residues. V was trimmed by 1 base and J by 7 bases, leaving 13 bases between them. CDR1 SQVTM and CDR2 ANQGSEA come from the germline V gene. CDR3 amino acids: CSVEVSGNGEAFF. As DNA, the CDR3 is TGCAGCGTTGAAGTATCGGGCAATGGTGAAGCTTTCTTT. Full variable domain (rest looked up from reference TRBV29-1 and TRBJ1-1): SAVISQKPSRDICQRGTSLTIQCQVDSQVTMMFWYRQQPGQSLTLIATANQGSEATYESGFVIDKFPISRPNLTFSTLTVSNMSPEDSSIYLCSVEVSGNGEAFFGQGTRLTVV.

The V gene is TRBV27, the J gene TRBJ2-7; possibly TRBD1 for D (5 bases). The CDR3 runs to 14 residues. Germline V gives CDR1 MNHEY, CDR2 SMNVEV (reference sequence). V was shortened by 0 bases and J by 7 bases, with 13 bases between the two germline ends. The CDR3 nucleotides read TGTGCCAGCAGTTTATCGCAGGGTCTTGGAGAGCAGTACTTC. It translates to CASSLSQGLGEQYF.